The sequence of this T cell receptor beta chain was determined in a study of blood T cell repertoires in COVID-19. Study information: The United States, Italy and Spain provided the acute and convalescent COVID-19 samples. T cells, B-cell-depleted T cells, or PBMCs supplied cDNA or gDNA.

Trimming stripped 5 bases from V and 3 bases from J, with 17 bases between. This CDR3 is built from 16 residues. CDR1 LGHNT and CDR2 FRNRAP come from the germline V gene. The authors' processing: For nucleated cells, counts were estimated from reference gene primer amplification. The method was immunoSEQ multiplex PCR; TCRdb's version includes in-frame clones alone and lacks a portion of them. That table furnishes V, J and clone size, whereas the DNA furnished D and trimming. The table records 200,000 or so clones, 80% to 90% of them present only once. The sequenced sample consisted of peripheral blood. This rearrangement joins TRBV12-5 to TRBJ2-1; the D gene is possibly TRBD2 (6 bases). The sequence was collected from a human donor with active or convalescent COVID-19. The donor label of this sample is uncertain. The CDR3 loop is CASGPKSGLGYNEQFF. DNA of the CDR3: TGTGCTAGTGGTCCAAAAAGCGGGTTAGGCTACAATGAGCAGTTCTTC. Full variable domain (outside the CDR3, taken from reference TRBV12-5 and TRBJ2-1): DARVTQTPRHKVTEMGQEVTMRCQPILGHNTVFWYRQTMMQGLELLAYFRNRAPLDDSGMPKDRFSAEMPDATLATLKIQPSEPRDSAVYFCASGPKSGLGYNEQFFGPGTRLTVL.